This T cell receptor (beta chain) was recorded in a study of blood T cell repertoires in COVID-19. The germline V gene has CDR1 MRHNA and CDR2 SNTAGT. V shed 5 bases and J shed 8 bases, with 15 bases lying between them. CDR3 length: 14 amino acids. The data were produced by immunoSEQ multiplex PCR, yet TCRdb's version contains in-frame clones alone and is incomplete. This table has 150,000 to 200,000 clones, roughly 80% appearing once. The sequence came from an older woman with COVID-19, enrolled during active disease. V and J are TRBV6-4 and TRBJ1-4, with TRBD1 as a possible D gene (5 bases). The source material was peripheral blood. The CDR3: CASSQGTSVEKLFF. CDR3 sequence (DNA): TGTGCCAGCAGTCAGGGAACCTCTGTGGAAAAACTGTTTTTT.